The 30 T cell receptor beta chains below were found in one sample sequenced in a study of T cell repertoires in cytomegalovirus infection. TCRdb fed the reads into MiXCR, producing one record per CDR3 protein. The data show roughly 860,000 distinct CDR3 sequences, 32% seen once. For these TCRs, the target antigens are not known. This specimen was cultured CD8+ T cells from PBMCs, taken from culture after CMV antigen stimulation. The receptors derive from a human donor in good health (CMV status not recorded). Some clones in this sample may be carry-over from other donors' samples.

As for this clonotype: A much larger clone sits a single nucleotide away, making a read error possible. V gene TRBV12-3 or TRBV12-4 combines with J gene TRBJ1-2; D gene ambiguous. Trimming cost V 10 bases and J 5 bases, with 20 bases left between them. There are 14 residues in the CDR3. The CDR3 loop reads CANSQSTGGYGYTF. The CDR3 nucleotides are TGTGCCAACAGCCAAAGTACCGGAGGATATGGCTACACCTTC.

V and J are TRBV6-1 and TRBJ2-5, with no clear D. Per germline, CDR1 MNHNS and CDR2 SASEGT. The CDR3 loop spans 14 amino acids. Trimming removed 6 bases from V and 5 bases from J, with 16 bases in between. CDR3 nucleotides: TGTGCCAGCAGCCCCTGGGGATTAGGGGAGACCCAGTACTTC. Protein: CASSPWGLGETQYF.

With respect to this clonotype: This may be a read error: a much more frequent sequence differs by one nucleotide. J is TRBJ2-3 and V is TRBV7-2, with D perhaps given as TRBD1 or TRBD2 (5 bases each). The V and J ends lost 5 bases and 0 bases respectively, with 21 bases between them. This CDR3 region has 18 residues. Germline lookup yields CDR1 SGHTA and CDR2 FQGNSA. The CDR3 sequence is CASSLSDGASPSTDTQYF. CDR3 sequence (DNA): TGTGCCAGCAGCCTCAGCGACGGGGCTAGCCCCAGCACAGATACGCAGTATTTT.

This clonotype has ten or more counts. J is TRBJ2-7 and V is TRBV7-9; 7 positions match TRBD1. V shed 1 base, J shed 3 bases, and the junction held 0 bases outside the gene matches. The V gene's germline CDR1 is SEHNR and CDR2 FQNEAQ (reference sequence). The CDR3 sequence is 13 residues long. CDR3: CASSLDRGYEQYF. The CDR3 DNA sequence: TGTGCCAGCAGCTTAGACAGGGGCTACGAGCAGTACTTC.

This clonotype was detected ten times or more. The V and J genes are TRBV4-1 and TRBJ1-1; no reliable D call. The CDR3 loop spans 14 amino acids. Germline CDR1 and CDR2: MGHRA and YSYEKL. V was trimmed by 4 bases and J by 1 base, leaving 10 bases between them. CDR3 residues: CASSPQWGNTEAFF. The CDR3 DNA is TGCGCCAGCAGCCCCCAATGGGGGAACACTGAAGCTTTCTTT.

The rearrangement links TRBV7-6 to TRBJ1-2; perhaps TRBD1 as D (6 bases). The germline gives CDR1 SGHVS, CDR2 FNYEAQ. The CDR3 sequence is 15 residues long. The V end lost 5 bases, the J end lost 4 bases, and 17 bases lay between the germline ends. The CDR3 reads CASSESQGLGYGYTF. For the CDR3, the DNA is TGTGCCAGCAGCGAATCACAGGGACTGGGCTATGGCTACACCTTC.

About this clonotype: A junction end diverges from the germline sequence, so it may reflect a read error. The chain carries TRBV2 and TRBJ2-3, with TRBD2 matching 9 bases. The CDR3 covers 15 residues. Germline lookup yields CDR1 SNHLY and CDR2 FYNNEI. Here the CDR3 DNA reads TGTGCCAACAGTTCGCTAGCGGGGAACACAGATACGCAGTATTTT. This sequence encodes CANSSLAGNTDTQYF.

This clonotype was counted at least ten times. This rearrangement joins TRBV7-9 to TRBJ1-4; tentative D call: TRBD1 (5 bases). Germline loops: CDR1 SEHNR, CDR2 FQNEAQ (reference sequence). The ends were cut back, 6 bases at V and 4 bases at J, with 12 bases in the middle. The CDR3 spans 14 residues. The CDR3 nucleotides read TGTGCCAGCAGTTGGGGGAGTGTTAATGAAAAACTGTTTTTT. The encoded protein is CASSWGSVNEKLFF.

The rearrangement joins TRBV7-8 to TRBJ2-7, with D possibly being TRBD2 (6 bases). The CDR3 loop spans 15 amino acids. V was clipped by 3 bases and J by 6 bases, with 18 bases between them. CDR1 is SGHVS, CDR2 FQNEAQ, per germline. In DNA form, the CDR3 reads TGTGCCAGCAGCTTGGAGTTGGGGGGTAAGGGCGAGCAGTACTTC. Protein sequence: CASSLELGGKGEQYF.

This clonotype was seen a few times. The chain carries TRBV27 and TRBJ1-1; 8 bases map to TRBD1. V lost 3 bases to trimming and J lost 7 bases; unmatched junction nucleotides: 7. CDR1 is MNHEY, CDR2 SMNVEV, per germline (reference sequence). The CDR3 has 14 amino acids. The CDR3: CASSLAGGMGEAFF. CDR3 DNA: TGTGCCAGCAGTTTGGCAGGGGGCATGGGTGAAGCTTTCTTT.

This clonotype has at least ten counts. The chain is built from TRBV27 and TRBJ2-3; 9 bases align to TRBD2. Germline CDR1 and CDR2: MNHEY and SMNVEV (reference sequence). This CDR3 is 16 amino acids long. With V trimmed by 0 bases and J by 1 base, 2 bases remained unmatched. As DNA, the CDR3 is TGTGCCAGCAGTTTATCGGCTAGCGGGGGCACAGATACGCAGTATTTT. Translated, it gives CASSLSASGGTDTQYF.

This clonotype was found a few times. CDR3 nucleotide sequence: TGTGCCTGGCAAGGTAGCTCCAATGAGCAGTTCTTC. The encoded protein is CAWQGSSNEQFF. The rearrangement links TRBV2 to TRBJ2-1; unclear D gene. The CDR3 extends over 12 amino acids. Germline V gives CDR1 SNHLY, CDR2 FYNNEI. Deletions cut 11 bases from V and 6 bases from J, with 14 bases between. The variable domain in full, completed from reference TRBV2 and TRBJ2-1, reads EPEVTQTPSHQVTQMGQEVILRCVPISNHLYFYWYRQILGQKVEFLVSFYNNEISEKSEIFDDQFSVERPDGSNFTLKIRSTKLEDSAMYFCAWQGSSNEQFFGPGTRLTVL.

The V gene is TRBV7-8, the J gene TRBJ1-2; the D gene is possibly TRBD1 (6 bases). The V gene's germline CDR1 is SGHVS and CDR2 FQNEAQ. The CDR3 covers 18 residues. Trimming cost V 5 bases and J 3 bases, with 25 bases left between them. The chain's CDR3 is CASSPDHLLARGDYGYTF. The CDR3 nucleotides read TGTGCCAGCAGCCCAGATCACCTCTTAGCCAGGGGTGACTATGGCTACACCTTC. The full variable domain, its missing parts supplied by reference TRBV7-8 and TRBJ1-2, is GAGVSQSPRYKVAKRGQDVALRCDPISGHVSLFWYQQALGQGPEFLTYFQNEAQLDKSGLPSDRFFAERPEGSVSTLKIQRTQQEDSAVYLCASSPDHLLARGDYGYTFGSGTRLTVV.

This chain joins TRBV28 and TRBJ2-1; TRBD2 agrees at 10 bases. Trimming removed 5 bases from V and 10 bases from J; junction bases left unmatched: 14. This CDR3 has 16 residues. CDR1 MDHEN and CDR2 SYDVKM come from the germline V gene. CDR3 in DNA: TGTGCCAGCAGTCCTACCAGCGGGGGGGCCTTCGAAGAGCAGTTCTTC. It yields the protein CASSPTSGGAFEEQFF.

This clonotype was counted many times. The rearrangement joins TRBV7-6 to TRBJ2-2; D possibly corresponds to TRBD1 (5 bases). V was shortened by 5 bases and J by 7 bases, with 11 bases between the two germline ends. Germline V gene lookup returns CDR1 SGHVS and CDR2 FNYEAQ. This CDR3 spans 13 amino acids. CDR3 DNA sequence: TGTGCCAGCAGCCGTTATCAGGGCGGGGAGCTGTTTTTT. It specifies CASSRYQGGELFF.

This clonotype was counted between two and nine times. The rearrangement joins TRBV10-3 to TRBJ2-2; D possibly matches TRBD1 or TRBD2 (5 bases each). The CDR3 sequence is 14 residues long. V was cut by 2 bases and J by 1 base, with 5 bases left in between. Germline values: CDR1 ENHRY, CDR2 SYGVKD. The CDR3 is CAISEGGNTGELFF. DNA of the CDR3: TGTGCCATCAGTGAGGGGGGGAACACCGGGGAGCTGTTTTTT.

The J gene is TRBJ2-1, the V gene TRBV4-2, with 14 bases fitting TRBD2. This CDR3 has 15 residues. V lost 4 bases, J lost 10 bases, and 6 bases stayed unmatched. Germline V gene sequence: CDR1 LGHNA, CDR2 YNFKEQ. The CDR3 sequence: CASSLTSGGAIEQFF. The CDR3 DNA follows: TGTGCCAGCAGCCTGACTAGCGGGGGGGCTATCGAGCAGTTCTTC.

On this clonotype: This may arise from a read error, as a much more abundant clone is one base away. V is TRBV7-3 and J is TRBJ1-1; no firm D call. The CDR3 extends over 14 amino acids. V gave up 7 bases and J gave up 2 bases, with 14 bases separating them. Germline assignment: CDR1 SGHTA and CDR2 FQGTGA. The CDR3 region is CASNPWVGNTEAFF. As DNA, the CDR3 is TGTGCCAGCAACCCTTGGGTGGGTAACACTGAAGCTTTCTTT.

The CDR3 nucleotides are TGTGCCAGCAGCCGAAGCCTAGGGAGTGGGAACATTCAGTACTTC. Protein product: CASSRSLGSGNIQYF. V gene TRBV9 combines with J gene TRBJ2-4; perhaps TRBD2 as D (5 bases). V was shortened by 4 bases and J by 7 bases, with 18 bases between the two germline ends. This CDR3 contains 15 residues. Germline V gene data show CDR1 as SGDLS and CDR2 as YYNGEE.

The chain uses TRBV27 and TRBJ2-7; maybe TRBD1 (6 bases). Between the trimmed V and J ends, which lost 7 bases and 7 bases, there was a span of 14 bases. Germline V gene data show CDR1 as MNHEY and CDR2 as SMNVEV (reference sequence). There are 12 residues in the CDR3. The CDR3 reads CASKVGAGEQYF. The CDR3 nucleotides are TGTGCCAGCAAAGTGGGGGCGGGTGAGCAGTACTTC.

Concerning this clonotype itself: A much larger clone lies a single base off, so this may be a read error. V is TRBV7-8 and J is TRBJ2-5; D possibly corresponds to TRBD2 (6 bases). The CDR3 spans 15 residues. The germline CDR1 and CDR2 sequences are SGHVS and FQNEAQ. Deletions cut 5 bases from V and 5 bases from J, with 18 bases between. The CDR3 is CASSQLVGGRETQYF. The CDR3, as DNA: TGTGCCAGCAGCCAACTAGTGGGGGGAAGGGAGACCCAGTACTTC.

V is TRBV4-3 and J is TRBJ1-6, with 7 bases identical to TRBD1. The CDR3 contains 17 residues. The germline V gene encodes CDR1 LGHNA and CDR2 YSLEER. V lost 0 bases, J lost 7 bases, and 9 bases stayed unmatched. CDR3 region: CASSQEFLGRGNSPLHF. CDR3 DNA sequence: TGCGCCAGCAGCCAAGAATTTCTGGGCAGGGGGAATTCACCCCTCCACTTT.

This clonotype was counted once. The J gene is TRBJ1-1, the V gene TRBV4-1; 9 bases line up with TRBD1. The CDR3 is 13 residues long. Germline V gives CDR1 MGHRA, CDR2 YSYEKL. V lost 10 bases, J lost 4 bases, and 7 bases stayed unmatched. The CDR3 loop reads CATGTGFGTEAFF. Written as DNA, the CDR3 is TGCGCCACCGGGACAGGGTTTGGCACTGAAGCTTTCTTT.

This clonotype appeared many times. The CDR3 region has the DNA TGTGCCAGCAGCTTAGTTTCCCAGCCCCAGCATTTT. Translating gives CASSLVSQPQHF. The chain employs TRBV7-8 and TRBJ1-5; D call uncertain. Germline lookup yields CDR1 SGHVS and CDR2 FQNEAQ. The ends were cut back, 1 base at V and 7 bases at J, with 5 bases in the middle. The CDR3 contains 12 residues.

The rearrangement uses TRBV4-1 and TRBJ2-5, with 12 bases lining up with TRBD2. The CDR3 is 16 residues long. CDR1 and CDR2 from the germline V gene are MGHRA and YSYEKL. V dropped 1 base and J dropped 5; count of bases not matched to a gene: 5. The CDR3 DNA is TGCGCCAGCAGCCAAGGGGCTAGCGGGGGGGTGGAGACCCAGTACTTC. Translation gives CASSQGASGGVETQYF.

The chain carries TRBV12-3 or TRBV12-4 and TRBJ2-5; D may match TRBD1 or TRBD2 (5 bases each). Between the trimmed V and J ends, which lost 7 bases and 9 bases, there was a span of 21 bases. CDR3 length: 14 amino acids. CDR3 nucleotides: TGTGCCAGCACTGCTCCCGGGACCCAGGATTCCCAGTACTTC. Protein sequence: CASTAPGTQDSQYF.

This clonotype occurred a few times. CDR3 DNA sequence: TGTGCCAGCAGCGACCGGTATAGCTCCTATAATTCACCCCTCCACTTT. As protein: CASSDRYSSYNSPLHF. The chain recombines TRBV6-5 with TRBJ1-6; D gene ambiguous. CDR3 length: 16 residues. Germline lookup yields CDR1 MNHEY and CDR2 SVGAGI. Trimming removed 6 bases at V and 0 bases at J, with 12 bases between.

As for this clonotype: It may be a read error: a sequence one base away is much more abundant. This chain links TRBV7-6 with TRBJ2-1; TRBD2 matches 11 bases. CDR1 and CDR2 from the germline V gene are SGHVS and FNYEAQ. The J segment lost 9 bases and the V segment lost 4 bases, leaving 14 bases of the junction unmatched. CDR3 length: 17 residues. The CDR3 spells CASSSLLLAGESGEQFF. The DNA of the CDR3 is TGTGCCAGCAGCTCCCTTTTACTAGCGGGGGAGAGCGGTGAGCAGTTCTTC.

This clonotype came up a few times. This chain connects TRBV10-3 to TRBJ1-2; possibly TRBD1 for D (6 bases). This CDR3 contains 14 residues. Per the germline V gene, CDR1 is ENHRY and CDR2 is SYGVKD. V was trimmed by 9 bases and J by 4 bases, leaving 18 bases between them. The CDR3 sequence is CAISPEGVTYGYTF. DNA of the CDR3: TGTGCCATAAGCCCAGAGGGGGTAACCTATGGCTACACCTTC.

In its sample, this clonotype was seen many times. The chain joins TRBV7-6 to TRBJ1-6; possibly TRBD1 for D (5 bases). The CDR3 is made up of 13 amino acids. Germline assignment: CDR1 SGHVS and CDR2 FNYEAQ. Trimming removed 11 bases at V and 8 bases at J, with 16 bases between. The CDR3 DNA sequence: TGTGCCTCATCGGGGCCAGGGTATTCACCCCTCCACTTT. It encodes CASSGPGYSPLHF.